This TCR beta chain was captured in a study of response to subunit inactivated influenza vaccine. Whole-study findings and limits: Few new T cells, the authors suggested, are recruited by each seasonal influenza vaccination.

About this clonotype: Its cognate antigen is unknown.

CDR1 and CDR2 (germline): SGHTA, FQGNSA. The CDR3 is 14 residues long. With 5 bases clipped from V and 7 bases from J, the junction kept 8 bases outside the gene matches. TCRdb re-derived calls from the RT-PCR reads in MiXCR, one entry per CDR3 protein. Of 610,000 or so distinct CDR3 sequences in the sample, approximately 14% were seen once. This sequence joins TRBV7-2 and TRBJ2-7; 10 bases align to TRBD2. This TCR was recovered from a man aged 50 to 60 who received an inactivated influenza vaccine. This specimen consisted of PBMCs from blood, obtained about 11 days after vaccination. CDR3 bases: TGTGCCAGCAGCCTCTCCCCGGGACTAGCGGAGCAGTACTTC. Translation: CASSLSPGLAEQYF.